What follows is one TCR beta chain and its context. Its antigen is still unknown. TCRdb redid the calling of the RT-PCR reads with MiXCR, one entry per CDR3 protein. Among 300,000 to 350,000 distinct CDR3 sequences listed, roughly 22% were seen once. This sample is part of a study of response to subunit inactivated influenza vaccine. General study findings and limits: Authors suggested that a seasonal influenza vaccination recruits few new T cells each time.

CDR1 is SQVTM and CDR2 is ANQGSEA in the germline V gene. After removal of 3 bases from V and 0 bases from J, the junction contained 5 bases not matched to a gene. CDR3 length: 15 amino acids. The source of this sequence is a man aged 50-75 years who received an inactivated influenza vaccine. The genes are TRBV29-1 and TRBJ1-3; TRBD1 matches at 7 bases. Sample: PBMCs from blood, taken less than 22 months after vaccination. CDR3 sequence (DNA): TGCAGCGTTGAGACAGGGAGGTCCTCTGGAAACACCATATATTTT. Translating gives CSVETGRSSGNTIYF.